These T cell receptor beta chains were read from a single sample in a study of blood T cell repertoires in COVID-19. Using immunoSEQ multiplex PCR, the repertoire was profiled, and TCRdb retains in-frame clones only, with some absent. The sample holds about 180,000 clones, roughly four fifths seen once. Sequencing used peripheral blood. The receptors stem from a woman in her sixties or seventies with COVID-19, enrolled during active disease. Both conserved end residues are part of each CDR3. The D gene is left open where the match is weak. Clone size is shown for a subset of rows, as once, few, many or a class of expanded clone.

J gene: TRBJ2-5
D gene: TRBD2
V gene: TRBV7-2
clone size: NA
CDR3 protein: CASSLGGTSGSETQYF
CDR3 DNA: TGTGCCAGCAGCTTAGGGGGGACTAGCGGGAGCGAGACCCAGTACTTC

J gene: TRBJ2-3
D gene: TRBD2
V gene: TRBV29-1
clone size: NA
CDR3 protein: CSAGLAGRDTQYF
CDR3 DNA: TGCAGCGCCGGACTAGCGGGAAGAGATACGCAGTATTTT

J gene: TRBJ1-1
D gene: NA
V gene: TRBV6-5
clone size: NA
CDR3 protein: CASSSPAGGTEAFF
CDR3 DNA: TGTGCCAGCAGTTCCCCTGCGGGGGGAACTGAAGCTTTCTTT

J gene: TRBJ2-3
D gene: TRBD2
V gene: TRBV28
clone size: NA
CDR3 protein: CASSFTGGRNTQYF
CDR3 DNA: TGTGCCAGCAGTTTCACGGGGGGAAGGAATACGCAGTATTTT

J gene: TRBJ2-6
D gene: TRBD2
V gene: TRBV9
clone size: NA
CDR3 protein: CASSLSGLAASGANVLTF
CDR3 DNA: TGTGCCAGCAGCCTATCGGGACTAGCGGCCTCTGGGGCCAACGTCCTGACTTTC

J gene: TRBJ2-7
D gene: TRBD2
V gene: TRBV27
clone size: few
CDR3 protein: CASSPNPATSGTSREQYF
CDR3 DNA: TGTGCCAGCAGTCCTAACCCGGCGACTAGCGGGACCAGTAGGGAGCAGTACTTC

J gene: TRBJ2-3
D gene: NA
V gene: TRBV28
clone size: once
CDR3 protein: CASMAGGKVVDTQYF
CDR3 DNA: TGTGCCAGCATGGCAGGCGGGAAGGTTGTAGATACGCAGTATTTT

J gene: TRBJ1-6
D gene: TRBD1
V gene: TRBV19
clone size: NA
CDR3 protein: CASSIDPTGKSPLHF
CDR3 DNA: TGTGCCAGTAGTATAGACCCGACAGGGAAGTCACCCCTCCACTTT

J gene: TRBJ1-1
D gene: NA
V gene: TRBV19
clone size: NA
CDR3 protein: CASSIDRRGLSEAFF
CDR3 DNA: TGTGCCAGTAGTATAGACCGGCGGGGGCTCTCTGAAGCTTTCTTT

J gene: TRBJ2-2
D gene: NA
V gene: TRBV27
clone size: NA
CDR3 protein: CASSKNYGTGELFF
CDR3 DNA: TGTGCCAGCAGTAAAAACTACGGCACCGGGGAGCTGTTTTTT

J gene: TRBJ1-2
D gene: NA
V gene: TRBV5-1
clone size: NA
CDR3 protein: CASSPDSSYGYTF
CDR3 DNA: TGCGCCAGCAGCCCCGACAGCAGCTATGGCTACACCTTC

J gene: TRBJ2-7
D gene: NA
V gene: TRBV11-2
clone size: NA
CDR3 protein: CASSSLPTASEQYF
CDR3 DNA: TGTGCCAGCAGCTCCCTCCCGACAGCCTCCGAGCAGTACTTC

J gene: TRBJ2-1
D gene: TRBD2
V gene: TRBV27
clone size: NA
CDR3 protein: CASSLLSGQEPGLARGGSYNEQFF
CDR3 DNA: TGTGCCAGCAGTTTACTATCAGGACAGGAGCCAGGACTAGCGAGGGGGGGCTCCTACAATGAGCAGTTCTTC

J gene: TRBJ2-7
D gene: TRBD1
V gene: TRBV19
clone size: NA
CDR3 protein: CASSRPTGGAFYEQYF
CDR3 DNA: TGTGCCAGTAGTAGACCCACAGGGGGCGCCTTCTACGAGCAGTACTTC

J gene: TRBJ2-5
D gene: TRBD2
V gene: TRBV18
clone size: NA
CDR3 protein: CASSPAGGPKTQYF
CDR3 DNA: TGTGCCAGCTCACCTGCGGGAGGGCCTAAGACCCAGTACTTC

J gene: TRBJ2-5
D gene: TRBD1
V gene: TRBV11-2
clone size: NA
CDR3 protein: CASSPGQVQETQYF
CDR3 DNA: TGTGCCAGCAGCCCTGGACAGGTCCAAGAGACCCAGTACTTC

J gene: TRBJ2-1
D gene: TRBD2
V gene: TRBV5-1
clone size: NA
CDR3 protein: CASSMTSGISSYNEQFF
CDR3 DNA: TGCGCCAGCAGCATGACTAGCGGGATAAGCTCCTACAATGAGCAGTTCTTC

J gene: TRBJ2-7
D gene: TRBD1
V gene: TRBV5-1
clone size: few
CDR3 protein: CASRATPGQGFQYF
CDR3 DNA: TGCGCCAGCAGGGCAACCCCGGGACAGGGTTTCCAGTACTTC

J gene: TRBJ2-5
D gene: TRBD1
V gene: TRBV3-1/TRBV3-2
clone size: NA
CDR3 protein: CASSPYRDREETQYF
CDR3 DNA: TGTGCCAGCAGCCCTTACCGGGACAGGGAAGAGACCCAGTACTTC

J gene: TRBJ2-1
D gene: NA
V gene: TRBV12-3/TRBV12-4
clone size: few
CDR3 protein: CASSLARGNEQFF
CDR3 DNA: TGTGCCAGCAGTTTAGCCAGGGGCAATGAGCAGTTCTTC

J gene: TRBJ1-1
D gene: NA
V gene: TRBV7-2
clone size: once
CDR3 protein: CASSLVGGGTEAFF
CDR3 DNA: TGTGCCAGCAGCTTAGTTGGGGGGGGCACTGAAGCTTTCTTT

J gene: TRBJ2-1
D gene: TRBD2
V gene: TRBV4-3
clone size: NA
CDR3 protein: CASSQVGGLAGNNEQFF
CDR3 DNA: TGCGCCAGCAGCCAGGTAGGGGGACTAGCGGGAAACAATGAGCAGTTCTTC

J gene: TRBJ1-1
D gene: NA
V gene: TRBV6-5
clone size: NA
CDR3 protein: CASRGEGGKGTEAFF
CDR3 DNA: TGTGCCAGCAGAGGAGAAGGGGGAAAGGGCACTGAAGCTTTCTTT

J gene: TRBJ2-1
D gene: TRBD2
V gene: TRBV5-6
clone size: once
CDR3 protein: CASSLGASGRGYEQFF
CDR3 DNA: TGTGCCAGCAGCTTGGGTGCTAGCGGGAGGGGCTATGAGCAGTTCTTC

J gene: TRBJ1-6
D gene: NA
V gene: TRBV30
clone size: NA
CDR3 protein: CAWSVQLGSPLHF
CDR3 DNA: TGTGCCTGGAGTGTACAACTAGGGTCACCCCTCCACTTT

J gene: TRBJ2-5
D gene: TRBD2
V gene: TRBV16
clone size: NA
CDR3 protein: CASSQYSSGGSETQYF
CDR3 DNA: TGTGCCAGCAGCCAATACTCTAGCGGTGGGTCTGAGACCCAGTACTTC

J gene: TRBJ2-7
D gene: TRBD2
V gene: TRBV6-4
clone size: NA
CDR3 protein: CASRGLAGFDEQYF
CDR3 DNA: TGTGCCAGCAGGGGACTAGCGGGATTCGACGAGCAGTACTTC

J gene: TRBJ1-1
D gene: TRBD1
V gene: TRBV5-4
clone size: few
CDR3 protein: CASSLTALAGGTEAFF
CDR3 DNA: TGTGCCAGCAGCTTAACGGCTTTGGCAGGGGGCACTGAAGCTTTCTTT

J gene: TRBJ2-5
D gene: NA
V gene: TRBV9
clone size: NA
CDR3 protein: CASSYDSYQETQYF
CDR3 DNA: TGTGCCAGCAGCTATGACAGCTACCAAGAGACCCAGTACTTC

J gene: TRBJ2-5
D gene: TRBD2
V gene: TRBV7-8
clone size: NA
CDR3 protein: CASSSGTRGEQETQYF
CDR3 DNA: TGTGCCAGCAGCTCCGGGACTAGAGGGGAGCAAGAGACCCAGTACTTC

J gene: TRBJ1-5
D gene: NA
V gene: TRBV6-1
clone size: NA
CDR3 protein: CASSEANGNNQPQHF
CDR3 DNA: TGTGCCAGCAGTGAAGCGAACGGGAATAATCAGCCCCAGCATTTT

J gene: TRBJ2-1
D gene: TRBD1
V gene: TRBV24-1
clone size: once
CDR3 protein: CATSGTGANNEQFF
CDR3 DNA: TGTGCCACCAGTGGTACAGGGGCCAACAATGAGCAGTTCTTC

J gene: TRBJ1-1
D gene: NA
V gene: TRBV11-3
clone size: NA
CDR3 protein: CASSFGRGGNTEAFF
CDR3 DNA: TGTGCCAGCAGCTTTGGGAGGGGAGGAAACACTGAAGCTTTCTTT

J gene: TRBJ2-7
D gene: NA
V gene: TRBV11-2
clone size: few
CDR3 protein: CASSSLRAYEQYF
CDR3 DNA: TGTGCCAGCAGCTCTCTGAGGGCCTACGAGCAGTACTTC

J gene: TRBJ2-2
D gene: NA
V gene: TRBV6-2/TRBV6-3
clone size: NA
CDR3 protein: CASSYRGKVGELFF
CDR3 DNA: TGTGCCAGCAGTTACAGGGGGAAGGTCGGGGAGCTGTTTTTT

J gene: TRBJ1-6
D gene: NA
V gene: TRBV27
clone size: NA
CDR3 protein: CASRGGAISPLHF
CDR3 DNA: TGTGCCAGTCGTGGGGGGGCGATTTCACCCCTCCACTTT

J gene: TRBJ2-2
D gene: TRBD2
V gene: TRBV7-9
clone size: few
CDR3 protein: CASTYIMTSGEIRGELFF
CDR3 DNA: TGTGCCAGCACCTACATTATGACTAGCGGCGAAATTCGGGGGGAGCTGTTTTTT

J gene: TRBJ2-7
D gene: TRBD2
V gene: TRBV28
clone size: NA
CDR3 protein: CASSRTSGSYEQYF
CDR3 DNA: TGTGCCAGCAGTCGGACTAGCGGGAGTTACGAGCAGTACTTC

J gene: TRBJ1-1
D gene: NA
V gene: TRBV15
clone size: NA
CDR3 protein: CATSRDLTNTEAFF
CDR3 DNA: TGTGCCACCAGCAGAGATCTGACAAACACTGAAGCTTTCTTT

J gene: TRBJ1-1
D gene: NA
V gene: TRBV7-9
clone size: few
CDR3 protein: CASSLAMTTIAGNTEAFF
CDR3 DNA: TGTGCCAGCAGCTTAGCGATGACAACGATAGCGGGGAACACTGAAGCTTTCTTT

J gene: TRBJ1-1
D gene: TRBD1
V gene: TRBV12-3/TRBV12-4
clone size: NA
CDR3 protein: CASREQGITEAFF
CDR3 DNA: TGTGCCAGCAGAGAACAGGGGATCACTGAAGCTTTCTTT

J gene: TRBJ2-3
D gene: TRBD2
V gene: TRBV7-2
clone size: once
CDR3 protein: CASSYQASGRGQDTQYF
CDR3 DNA: TGTGCCAGCAGCTACCAAGCTAGCGGGAGGGGACAAGATACGCAGTATTTT

J gene: TRBJ1-6
D gene: TRBD1
V gene: TRBV28
clone size: NA
CDR3 protein: CASSLEDRADSPLHF
CDR3 DNA: TGTGCCAGCAGTTTGGAGGACAGGGCGGATTCACCCCTCCACTTT

J gene: TRBJ2-3
D gene: TRBD2
V gene: TRBV7-9
clone size: few
CDR3 protein: CASSALATAGDTQYF
CDR3 DNA: TGTGCCAGCAGCGCACTAGCGACAGCAGGGGATACGCAGTATTTT

J gene: TRBJ2-3
D gene: TRBD2
V gene: TRBV24-1
clone size: NA
CDR3 protein: CATSDPGLAGERTDTQYF
CDR3 DNA: TGTGCCACCAGTGATCCGGGACTAGCGGGAGAGCGCACAGATACGCAGTATTTT

J gene: TRBJ2-1
D gene: NA
V gene: TRBV5-4
clone size: NA
CDR3 protein: CASSLTSTPNEQFF
CDR3 DNA: TGTGCCAGCAGCTTGACTAGTACCCCCAATGAGCAGTTCTTC

J gene: TRBJ2-1
D gene: NA
V gene: TRBV18
clone size: NA
CDR3 protein: CASSPPRVRSYNEQFF
CDR3 DNA: TGTGCCAGCTCACCACCTCGGGTTCGTTCCTACAATGAGCAGTTCTTC

J gene: TRBJ2-5
D gene: NA
V gene: TRBV28
clone size: NA
CDR3 protein: CASSTGGGLETQYF
CDR3 DNA: TGTGCCAGCAGTACCGGCGGTGGGTTGGAGACCCAGTACTTC

J gene: TRBJ2-3
D gene: TRBD2
V gene: TRBV6-6
clone size: NA
CDR3 protein: CASSRLAGVSTDTQYF
CDR3 DNA: TGTGCCAGCAGCCGACTAGCGGGAGTTAGCACAGATACGCAGTATTTT

J gene: TRBJ1-6
D gene: TRBD1
V gene: TRBV9
clone size: NA
CDR3 protein: CASSVGGQRNSPLHF
CDR3 DNA: TGTGCCAGCAGCGTAGGGGGACAGAGAAATTCACCCCTCCACTTT

J gene: TRBJ1-2
D gene: NA
V gene: TRBV4-3
clone size: NA
CDR3 protein: CASSQIGAGEKYGYTF
CDR3 DNA: TGCGCCAGCAGCCAAATAGGGGCAGGGGAGAAGTATGGCTACACCTTC

J gene: TRBJ2-3
D gene: NA
V gene: TRBV6-2/TRBV6-3
clone size: NA
CDR3 protein: CASSYRKSGLSSTDTQYF
CDR3 DNA: TGTGCCAGCAGTTACCGTAAATCGGGGTTATCTAGCACAGATACGCAGTATTTT

J gene: TRBJ1-2
D gene: TRBD1
V gene: TRBV28
clone size: NA
CDR3 protein: CASSLTGGGYTF
CDR3 DNA: TGTGCCAGCAGTTTAACAGGGGGAGGCTACACCTTC

J gene: TRBJ2-1
D gene: NA
V gene: TRBV7-2
clone size: NA
CDR3 protein: CASSTPGLGGKSYNEQFF
CDR3 DNA: TGTGCCAGCAGCACCCCAGGCTTAGGCGGGAAATCCTACAATGAGCAGTTCTTC

J gene: TRBJ2-5
D gene: NA
V gene: TRBV3-1/TRBV3-2
clone size: NA
CDR3 protein: CASSRKGGEGLETQYF
CDR3 DNA: TGTGCCAGCAGCCGCAAGGGGGGGGAAGGGCTGGAGACCCAGTACTTC